This T cell receptor (beta chain) is from a study of blood T cell repertoires in COVID-19. Across the whole study: Both acute and convalescent COVID-19 samples were obtained from the United States, Italy and Spain.

TCRdb's copy holds only in-frame clones and misses some; the assay was immunoSEQ multiplex PCR. The table records roughly 72,000 clones, roughly 90% of them present only once. Trimming at V came to 4 bases and at J to 6 bases, leaving 4 bases not matched to a gene. The CDR3 consists of 15 residues. CDR1 and CDR2 (germline): SNHLY, FYNNEI. The sample was peripheral blood. The chain carries TRBV2 and TRBJ2-1, with 12 nucleotides matching TRBD2. The clonotype comes from a human donor in a cohort sampled during active COVID-19. The CDR3 here is CASSGASGGVNEQFF. The CDR3, as DNA: TGTGCCAGCAGTGGGGCTAGCGGGGGGGTCAATGAGCAGTTCTTC.